The 15 T cell receptor beta chains listed next were all sequenced from one sample in a study of cytomegalovirus exposure and HLA in healthy donors. The PCR employed 60 Vbeta primers together with 13 Jbeta primers. Produced via immunoSEQ multiplex PCR; TCRdb's table is partial and in-frame only. The sample comprises 150,000 to 200,000 clones, around 80% of which are singletons, and around 2.2% rests with the top ten. The sample was PBMCs. These receptors came from a woman younger than 35 in good health and CMV-seropositive.

The chain carries TRBV7-2 and TRBJ1-3; no firm D call. With 5 bases removed from V and 0 bases from J, the gap between germline ends came to 8 bases. The CDR3 is made up of 14 amino acids. In germline, CDR1 is SGHTA, CDR2 FQGNSA. The CDR3 coding sequence is TGTGCCAGCAGCCCTCGGGACTCTGGAAACACCATATATTTT. Its protein product is CASSPRDSGNTIYF.

The chain couples TRBV10-3 to TRBJ1-3, with D hard to call. Germline V CDR1 and CDR2: ENHRY, SYGVKD. This CDR3 is built from 15 residues. With 4 bases removed from V and 1 base from J, the gap between germline ends came to 11 bases. The CDR3 here is CAISAYAGSGNTIYF. CDR3 bases: TGTGCCATCAGTGCCTACGCAGGTTCTGGAAACACCATATATTTT.

The chain uses TRBV5-4 and TRBJ1-2; D ambiguous. Germline lookup yields CDR1 SGHNT and CDR2 YYREEE (reference sequence). The CDR3 has 14 amino acids. V lost 4 bases and J 0 bases, leaving 10 bases between the germline ends. The CDR3 is CASSTPHTNYGYTF. In DNA, the CDR3 is TGTGCCAGCAGCACACCGCACACTAACTATGGCTACACCTTC. Full variable domain (remainder filled in from reference TRBV5-4 and TRBJ1-2): ETGVTQSPTHLIKTRGQQVTLRCSSQSGHNTVSWYQQALGQGPQFIFQYYREEENGRGNFPPRFSGLQFPNYSSELNVNALELDDSALYLCASSTPHTNYGYTFGSGTRLTVV.

This chain connects TRBV5-1 to TRBJ1-1, with a tentative D call TRBD1 (5 bases). The germline V and J ends were trimmed by 1 base and 2 bases, with 9 bases remaining between them. CDR1 is SGHRS and CDR2 is YFSETQ in the germline V gene. The CDR3 length is 14 residues. DNA for the CDR3: TGCGCCAGCAGCTTGTGGGGGGATAACACTGAAGCTTTCTTT. Amino acids: CASSLWGDNTEAFF.

This clone was counted between two and nine times. The chain joins TRBV30 to TRBJ1-1; no reliable D call. This CDR3 has 12 amino acids. The germline V and J ends were trimmed by 0 bases and 11 bases, with 13 bases remaining between them. Looked up from germline, CDR1 is GTSNPN and CDR2 is SVGIG (reference sequence). CDR3: CAWSVRESKAFF. The CDR3 DNA sequence: TGTGCCTGGAGTGTACGAGAGTCAAAGGCTTTCTTT.

This clone occurred a few times. The genes are TRBV9 and TRBJ1-1; unclear D gene. V was clipped by 1 base and J by 4 bases, with 11 bases between them. The CDR3 sequence is 14 residues long. Germline CDR1 SGDLS, CDR2 YYNGEE. CDR3: CASSVFPGVTEAFF. Written as DNA, the CDR3 is TGTGCCAGCAGCGTATTTCCGGGTGTCACTGAAGCTTTCTTT.

The gene calls are TRBV18 and TRBJ2-1; 12 nucleotides agree with TRBD2. Germline-derived CDR1 and CDR2 are KGHSH and LQKENI. With 0 bases clipped from V and 9 bases from J, the junction kept 9 bases outside the gene matches. The CDR3 contains 17 residues. This CDR3 reads CASSPPPLAGGLGEQFF. The CDR3 DNA is TGTGCCAGCTCACCACCTCCGCTAGCGGGGGGGCTCGGTGAGCAGTTCTTC. Together with reference TRBV18 and TRBJ2-1, the CDR3 gives the full variable domain: NAGVMQNPRHLVRRRGQEARLRCSPMKGHSHVYWYRQLPEEGLKFMVYLQKENIIDESGMPKERFSAEFPKEGPSILRIQQVVRGDSAAYFCASSPPPLAGGLGEQFFGPGTRLTVL.

The genes are TRBV28 and TRBJ2-5, with D perhaps TRBD1 (7 bases). The CDR3 extends over 13 amino acids. Trimming left V 3 bases short and J 11 bases short, with 16 bases between. The germline V gene has CDR1 MDHEN and CDR2 SYDVKM. The CDR3 protein is CASSFPGGSRQYF. The CDR3 nucleotides are TGTGCCAGCAGTTTTCCAGGGGGGTCGCGTCAGTACTTC.

V usage is TRBV29-1 and J usage is TRBJ2-5; 11 bases are a match to TRBD1. The CDR3 is made up of 13 amino acids. V lost 6 bases, J lost 14 bases, and 14 bases stayed unmatched. CDR1 and CDR2 (germline): SQVTM, ANQGSEA. The CDR3 is CSVAGTGGMGLYF. The CDR3 DNA sequence: TGCAGCGTCGCCGGGACAGGGGGAATGGGATTATACTTC.

In regard to this clone: Other DNA sequences from this sample encode an identical CDR3 as well. The V call is TRBV9, the J call TRBJ2-2, with TRBD1 matching over 7 bases. CDR1 and CDR2 (germline): SGDLS, YYNGEE. The V and J ends lost 2 bases and 2 bases, in that order; junction bases with no gene match: 3. CDR3 length equals 15 residues. CDR3 in DNA: TGTGCCAGCAGCGTCAGGGGGACCAACACCGGGGAGCTGTTTTTT. This encodes CASSVRGTNTGELFF. Full variable domain (remainder filled in from reference TRBV9 and TRBJ2-2): DSGVTQTPKHLITATGQRVTLRCSPRSGDLSVYWYQQSLDQGLQFLIQYYNGEERAKGNILERFSAQQFPDLHSELNLSSLELGDSALYFCASSVRGTNTGELFFGEGSRLTVL.

The CDR3 loop reads CASSSDTYEQYF. CDR3 coding DNA: TGTGCCAGCAGCTCCGACACCTACGAGCAGTACTTC. V and J are TRBV11-3 and TRBJ2-7; D is ambiguous. The V end lost 4 bases, the J end lost 2 bases, and 6 bases lay between the germline ends. The germline CDR1 and CDR2 sequences are SGHNT and YENEEA. CDR3 length: 12 residues.

This CDR3 is CASSLEGLSAYEQYF. The CDR3 DNA is TGTGCCAGCAGCTTGGAGGGACTCTCTGCCTACGAGCAGTACTTC. J is TRBJ2-7 and V is TRBV5-4; the D gene is possibly TRBD2 (6 bases). The V gene's germline CDR1 is SGHNT and CDR2 YYREEE (reference sequence). Trimming pared 0 bases from V and 2 bases from J, leaving 12 bases between. This CDR3 is 15 amino acids long.

This CDR3 reads CASSSDYTVYYNEQFF. CDR3 nucleotide sequence: TGTGCCAGCAGTTCCGACTATACTGTTTACTACAATGAGCAGTTCTTC. This chain uses TRBV28 with TRBJ2-1, with D maybe TRBD2 (5 bases). Germline V CDR1 and CDR2: MDHEN, SYDVKM. The ends were cut back, 4 bases at V and 3 bases at J, with 16 bases in the middle. The CDR3 extends over 16 amino acids.

The chain combines TRBV14 with TRBJ2-7, with D possibly matching TRBD2 (5 bases). The germline gives CDR1 SGHDN, CDR2 FVKESK. Trimming removed 4 bases at V and 3 bases at J, with 10 bases between. The CDR3 is 13 amino acids. The CDR3 reads CASSRSGIYEQYF. The CDR3, as DNA: TGTGCCAGCAGCCGATCGGGAATCTACGAGCAGTACTTC.

CDR3 coding DNA: TGTGCCAGTATCGGAGGGCGGTTAGCTGAAGCTTTCTTT. Its protein is CASIGGRLAEAFF. The chain carries TRBV19 and TRBJ1-1; D ambiguous. Looked up from germline, CDR1 is LNHDA and CDR2 is SQIVND (reference sequence). Trimming took 7 bases from V and 6 from J, leaving 15 bases between them. The CDR3 sequence is 13 residues long.